This TCR beta chain was recorded in a study of OX40 agonist ivuxolimab in advanced cancers. Data came from immunoSEQ multiplex PCR; TCRdb stores just in-frame clones and leaves some out. The sample includes around 76,000 clones, about 85% of them seen just once. Sampling times: baseline, cycle 4 day 1, cycle 7 day 1. This clone came up once. This CDR3 spans 15 amino acids. The germline gives CDR1 SNHLY, CDR2 FYNNEI. Trimming removed 2 bases from V and 6 bases from J, with 16 bases in between. The material was CD4+ or CD8+ T cells sorted from blood, obtained in a trial of the OX40 agonist ivuxolimab. The clonotype originates from an adult with an advanced solid tumor such as melanoma, head and neck, liver or kidney cancer. This chain links TRBV2 with TRBJ1-1; tentatively, D is TRBD1 (5 bases). CDR3 DNA sequence: TGTGCCAGCAGTGAATATCAGGGAGGGTTTTCTGAAGCTTTCTTT. Translating gives CASSEYQGGFSEAFF.